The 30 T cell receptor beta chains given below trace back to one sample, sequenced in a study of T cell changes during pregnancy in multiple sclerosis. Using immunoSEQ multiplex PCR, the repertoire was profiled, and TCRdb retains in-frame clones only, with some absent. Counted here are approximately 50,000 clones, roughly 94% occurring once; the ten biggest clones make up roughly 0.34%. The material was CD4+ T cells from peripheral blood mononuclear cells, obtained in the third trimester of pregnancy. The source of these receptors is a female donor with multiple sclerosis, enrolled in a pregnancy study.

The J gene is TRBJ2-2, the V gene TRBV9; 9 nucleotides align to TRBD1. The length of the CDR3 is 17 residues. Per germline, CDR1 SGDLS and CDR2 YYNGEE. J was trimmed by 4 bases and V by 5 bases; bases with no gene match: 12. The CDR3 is CASSEWHGTGRTGELFF. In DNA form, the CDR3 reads TGTGCCAGCAGTGAATGGCACGGGACAGGGCGCACCGGGGAGCTGTTTTTT.

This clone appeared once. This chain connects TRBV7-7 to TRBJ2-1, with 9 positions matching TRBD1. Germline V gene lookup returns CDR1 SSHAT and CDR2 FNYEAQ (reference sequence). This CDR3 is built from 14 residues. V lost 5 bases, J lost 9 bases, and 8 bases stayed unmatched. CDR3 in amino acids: CASSEGTGQSEQFF. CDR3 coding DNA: TGTGCCAGCAGCGAGGGGACAGGGCAGAGTGAGCAGTTCTTC.

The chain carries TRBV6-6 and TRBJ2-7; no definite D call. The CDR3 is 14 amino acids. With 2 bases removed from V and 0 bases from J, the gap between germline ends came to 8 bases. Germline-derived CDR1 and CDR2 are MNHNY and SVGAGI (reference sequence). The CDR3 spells CASSYRSTSYEQYF. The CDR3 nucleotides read TGTGCCAGCAGTTACCGGAGCACCTCCTACGAGCAGTACTTC.

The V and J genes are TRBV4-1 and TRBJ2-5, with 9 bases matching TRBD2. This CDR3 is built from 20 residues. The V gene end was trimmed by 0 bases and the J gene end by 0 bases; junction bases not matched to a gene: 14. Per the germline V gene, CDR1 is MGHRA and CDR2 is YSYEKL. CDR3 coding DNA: TGCGCCAGCAGCCAAGATGAAAGGCTAGCGGGACGGGGGTACCAAGAGACCCAGTACTTC. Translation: CASSQDERLAGRGYQETQYF.

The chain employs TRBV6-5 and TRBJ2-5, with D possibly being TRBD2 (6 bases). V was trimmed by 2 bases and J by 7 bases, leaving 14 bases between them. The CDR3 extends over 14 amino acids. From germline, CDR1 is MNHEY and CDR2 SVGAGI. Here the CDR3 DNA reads TGTGCCAGCAGTTACAAAGGGGCCGGGGGGACCCAGTACTTC. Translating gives CASSYKGAGGTQYF.

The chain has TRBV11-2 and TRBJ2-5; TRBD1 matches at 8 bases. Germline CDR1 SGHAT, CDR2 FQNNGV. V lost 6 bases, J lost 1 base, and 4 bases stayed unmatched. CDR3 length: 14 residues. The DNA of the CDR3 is TGTGCCAGCAGAAAGACAGGGGCCCAAGAGACCCAGTACTTC. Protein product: CASRKTGAQETQYF.

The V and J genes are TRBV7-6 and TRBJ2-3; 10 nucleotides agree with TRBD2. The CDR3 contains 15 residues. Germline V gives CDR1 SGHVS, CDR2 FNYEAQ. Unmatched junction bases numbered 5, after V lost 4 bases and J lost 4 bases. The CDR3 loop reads CASSYSGGAADTQYF. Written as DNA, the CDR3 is TGTGCCAGCAGCTACAGCGGGGGGGCCGCAGATACGCAGTATTTT.

Here the CDR3 DNA reads TGTGCCAGCAGCGATCTACCGCACTCCTACGAGCAGTACTTC. Amino acid sequence: CASSDLPHSYEQYF. The chain employs TRBV7-2 and TRBJ2-7; D is undetermined. Trimming pared 5 bases from V and 0 bases from J, leaving 11 bases between. The V gene's germline CDR1 is SGHTA and CDR2 FQGNSA. This CDR3 has 14 residues.

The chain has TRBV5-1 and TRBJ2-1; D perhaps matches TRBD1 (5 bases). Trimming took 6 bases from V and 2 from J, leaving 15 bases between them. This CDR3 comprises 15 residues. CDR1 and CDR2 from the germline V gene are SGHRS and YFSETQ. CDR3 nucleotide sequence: TGCGCCAGCAAAAGGGGCGGCCTAACCTACAATGAGCAGTTCTTC. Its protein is CASKRGGLTYNEQFF.

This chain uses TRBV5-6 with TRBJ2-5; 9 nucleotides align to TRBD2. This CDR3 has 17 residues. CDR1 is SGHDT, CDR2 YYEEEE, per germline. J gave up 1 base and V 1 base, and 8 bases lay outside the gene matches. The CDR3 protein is CASSLKKAGGLQETQYF. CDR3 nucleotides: TGTGCCAGCAGCTTGAAGAAGGCGGGGGGGCTCCAAGAGACCCAGTACTTC.

The CDR3 nucleotides read TGTGCCAGCGAGCGATCTAGTGGAGCTTTCTTT. This translates into CASERSSGAFF. This rearrangement joins TRBV7-9 to TRBJ1-1; D gene unclear. In germline, CDR1 is SEHNR, CDR2 FQNEAQ (reference sequence). V lost 8 bases to trimming and J lost 10 bases, with 14 bases between them. The CDR3 spans 11 residues.

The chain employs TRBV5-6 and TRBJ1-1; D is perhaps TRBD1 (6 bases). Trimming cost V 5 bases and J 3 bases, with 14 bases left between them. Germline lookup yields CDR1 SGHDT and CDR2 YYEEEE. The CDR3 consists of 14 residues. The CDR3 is CASSKSGGYTEAFF. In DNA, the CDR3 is TGTGCCAGCAGTAAATCGGGGGGCTACACTGAAGCTTTCTTT.

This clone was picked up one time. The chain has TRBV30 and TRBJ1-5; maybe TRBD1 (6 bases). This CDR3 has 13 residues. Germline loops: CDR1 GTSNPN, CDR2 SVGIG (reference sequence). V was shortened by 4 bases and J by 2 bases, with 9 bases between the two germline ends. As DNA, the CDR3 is TGTGCCTGGAACAGGGAAGGCAATCAGCCCCAGCATTTT. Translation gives CAWNREGNQPQHF.

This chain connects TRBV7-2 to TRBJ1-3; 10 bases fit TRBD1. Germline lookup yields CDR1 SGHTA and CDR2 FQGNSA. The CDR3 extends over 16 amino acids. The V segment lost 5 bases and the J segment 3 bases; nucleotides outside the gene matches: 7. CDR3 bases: TGTGCCAGCAGCCCCGGGACAGGGGTCGATGGAAACACCATATATTTT. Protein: CASSPGTGVDGNTIYF.

The DNA of the CDR3 is TGTGCCATCAGTGAAGCGCGTGGCAGTAACTATGGCTACACCTTC. Its protein is CAISEARGSNYGYTF. This chain uses TRBV10-3 with TRBJ1-2, with no clear D. Deletions cut 3 bases from V and 1 base from J, with 12 bases between. The CDR3 is 15 amino acids. CDR1 is ENHRY and CDR2 is SYGVKD in the germline V gene.

The CDR3 region has the DNA TGTGCCAGCAGCTCACTCTTGAACGAGCAGTACTTC. Its translation is CASSSLLNEQYF. This chain links TRBV6-5 with TRBJ2-7; D unresolved. V lost 6 bases, J lost 5 bases, and 11 bases lay in between. This CDR3 region has 12 residues. Looked up from germline, CDR1 is MNHEY and CDR2 is SVGAGI.

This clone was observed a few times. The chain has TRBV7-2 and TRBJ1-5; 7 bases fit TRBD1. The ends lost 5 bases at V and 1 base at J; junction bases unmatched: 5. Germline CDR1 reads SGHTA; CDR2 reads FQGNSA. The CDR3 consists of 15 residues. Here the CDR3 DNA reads TGTGCCAGCAGCCCAGGGGGTTCCAGCAATCAGCCCCAGCATTTT. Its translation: CASSPGGSSNQPQHF. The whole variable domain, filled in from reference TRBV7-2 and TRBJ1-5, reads GAGVSQSPSNKVTEKGKDVELRCDPISGHTALYWYRQSLGQGLEFLIYFQGNSAPDKSGLPSDRFSAERTGGSVSTLTIQRTQQEDSAVYLCASSPGGSSNQPQHFGDGTRLSIL.

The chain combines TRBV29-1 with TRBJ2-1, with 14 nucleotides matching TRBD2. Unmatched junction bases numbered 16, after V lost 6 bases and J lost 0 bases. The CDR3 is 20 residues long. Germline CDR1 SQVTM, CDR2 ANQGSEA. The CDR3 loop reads CSVFKTPTSGRVYSYNEQFF. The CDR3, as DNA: TGCAGCGTCTTTAAGACTCCGACTAGCGGGAGGGTCTACTCCTACAATGAGCAGTTCTTC.

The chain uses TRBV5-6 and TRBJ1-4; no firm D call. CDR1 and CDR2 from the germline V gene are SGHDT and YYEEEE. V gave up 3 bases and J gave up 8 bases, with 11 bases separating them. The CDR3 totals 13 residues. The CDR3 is CASSSKPGEKLFF. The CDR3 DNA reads TGTGCCAGCAGCTCAAAGCCGGGAGAAAAACTGTTTTTT.

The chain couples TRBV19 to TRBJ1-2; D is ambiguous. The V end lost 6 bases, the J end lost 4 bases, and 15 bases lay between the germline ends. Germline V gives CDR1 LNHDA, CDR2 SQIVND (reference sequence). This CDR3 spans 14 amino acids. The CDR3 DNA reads TGTGCCAGTAGGTCGGGGAGCAAAACCTATGGCTACACCTTC. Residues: CASRSGSKTYGYTF.

CDR3 region: CASSTWTSGRTGELFF. The CDR3 DNA is TGTGCCAGCAGCACATGGACTAGCGGGAGGACCGGGGAGCTGTTTTTT. The chain has TRBV21-1 and TRBJ2-2; the DNA was not compared with TRBD2, the D call given in the table. TRBV21-1 is shown as a pseudogene. The CDR3 loop spans 16 amino acids.

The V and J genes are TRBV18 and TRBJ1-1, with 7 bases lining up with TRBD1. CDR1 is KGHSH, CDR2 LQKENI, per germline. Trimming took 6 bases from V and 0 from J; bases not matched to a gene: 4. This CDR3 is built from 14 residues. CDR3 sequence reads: CASSRDRLNTEAFF. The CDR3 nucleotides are TGTGCCAGCTCCCGGGACAGATTGAACACTGAAGCTTTCTTT.

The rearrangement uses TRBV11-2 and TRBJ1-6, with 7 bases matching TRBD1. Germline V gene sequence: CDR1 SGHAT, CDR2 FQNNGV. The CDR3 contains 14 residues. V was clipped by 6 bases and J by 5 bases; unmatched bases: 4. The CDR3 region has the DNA TGTGCCAGCAGTCTGACAGGGAATAATTCACCCCTCCACTTT. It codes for CASSLTGNNSPLHF.

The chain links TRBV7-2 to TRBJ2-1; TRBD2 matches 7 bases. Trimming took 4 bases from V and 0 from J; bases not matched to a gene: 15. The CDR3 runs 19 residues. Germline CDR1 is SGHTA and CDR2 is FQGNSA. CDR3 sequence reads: CASSSREILGGSSYNEQFF. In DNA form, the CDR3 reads TGTGCCAGCAGCTCCAGGGAGATTCTCGGGGGGTCCTCCTACAATGAGCAGTTCTTC.

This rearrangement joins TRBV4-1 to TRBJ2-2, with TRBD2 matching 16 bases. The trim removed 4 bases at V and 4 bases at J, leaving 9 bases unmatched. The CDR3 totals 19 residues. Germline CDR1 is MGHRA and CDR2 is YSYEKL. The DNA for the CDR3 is TGCGCCAGCAGCCGCGGGGGACTAGCGGGGGGGCGCGGCACCGGGGAGCTGTTTTTT. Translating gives CASSRGGLAGGRGTGELFF.

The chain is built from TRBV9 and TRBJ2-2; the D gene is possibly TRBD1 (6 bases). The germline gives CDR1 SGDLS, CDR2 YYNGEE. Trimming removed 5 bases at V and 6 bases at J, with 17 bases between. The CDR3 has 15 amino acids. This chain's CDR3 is CASSPPQGIAGELFF. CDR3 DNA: TGTGCCAGCAGTCCGCCCCAGGGGATAGCCGGGGAGCTGTTTTTT.

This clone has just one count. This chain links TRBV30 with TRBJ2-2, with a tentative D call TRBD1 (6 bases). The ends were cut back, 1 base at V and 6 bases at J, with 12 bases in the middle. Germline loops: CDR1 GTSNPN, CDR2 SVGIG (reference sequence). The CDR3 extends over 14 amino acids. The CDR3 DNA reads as TGTGCCTGGAGTGGCCTACAGGGTGCCGGGGAGCTGTTTTTT. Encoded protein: CAWSGLQGAGELFF.

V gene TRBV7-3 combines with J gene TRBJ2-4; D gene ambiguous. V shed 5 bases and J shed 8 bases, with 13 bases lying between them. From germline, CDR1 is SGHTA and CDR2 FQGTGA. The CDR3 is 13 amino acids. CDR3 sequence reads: CASSQQHRDIQYF. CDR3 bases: TGTGCCAGCAGCCAACAACACCGGGACATTCAGTACTTC.

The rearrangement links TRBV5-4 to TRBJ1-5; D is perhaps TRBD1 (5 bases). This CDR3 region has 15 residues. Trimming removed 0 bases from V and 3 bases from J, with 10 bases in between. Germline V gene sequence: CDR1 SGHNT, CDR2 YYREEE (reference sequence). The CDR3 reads CASSLEAGPNQPQHF. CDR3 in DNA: TGTGCCAGCAGCTTGGAAGCGGGGCCCAATCAGCCCCAGCATTTT.

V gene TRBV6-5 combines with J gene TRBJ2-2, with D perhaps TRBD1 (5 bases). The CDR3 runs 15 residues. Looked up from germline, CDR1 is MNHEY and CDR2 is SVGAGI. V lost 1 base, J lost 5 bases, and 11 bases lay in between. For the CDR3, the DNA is TGTGCCAGCAGTTACTTCCCCCAGGGTACCGGGGAGCTGTTTTTT. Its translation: CASSYFPQGTGELFF.